A single T cell receptor beta chain is shown here with its context. Its antigen remains unidentified. This specimen comes from a study of radiotherapy plus CTLA-4 blockade in lung cancer. Study-wide background: An objective response was seen in 15% to 20% of patients, and disease control in 31%.

Study results and caveats: Clones derived from tumor TCRs expanded in blood after radiotherapy plus ipilimumab.

Assay: immunoSEQ multiplex PCR; the TCRdb copy retains only in-frame clones and omits some. The sample records more than 40,000 clones, 76% being singletons. The CDR3 spans 11 residues. The V end lost 2 bases, the J end lost 8 bases, and 9 bases lay between the germline ends. From germline, CDR1 is GTSNPN and CDR2 SVGIG (reference sequence). The V call is TRBV30, the J call TRBJ1-2, with D unresolved. Specimen: peripheral blood, collected from a patient treated with radiotherapy plus ipilimumab. The TCR was taken from a human donor with non-small cell lung cancer who had stable disease on radiotherapy plus ipilimumab. The DNA of the CDR3 is TGTGCCTGGAGTCCCTCAGAGGGCTACACCTTC. Translated, it gives CAWSPSEGYTF.